The clone carrying this T cell receptor (beta chain) was detected many times. Lactation, pregnancy, other autoimmune disease or uncontrolled infection led to exclusion of patients. For the diagnoses, clinical symptoms, serum thyroxine and TRAb, thyroid ultrasound and orbital computed tomography were used. RNA transcripts provided the source from which TCR beta CDR3 regions were amplified. Using the HTBI primer set, a first-round RT-PCR was run on the TCR CDR3. MiXCR was run by TCRdb on the multiplex PCR reads, yielding one entry per CDR3 protein. The sample has hundreds of thousands of distinct CDR3 sequences, 15% to 20% seen once. The CDR3 has 12 amino acids. Trimming took off 8 bases at V and 7 bases at J, with 12 bases between the two ends. Germline CDR1 and CDR2: MNHNS and SASEGT. The data were taken from a study of T cells in Graves' hyperthyroidism and ophthalmopathy.

This sequence was found in a woman between 25 and 40 years old with Graves' hyperthyroidism. The sample taken for sequencing was blood. V is TRBV6-1 and J is TRBJ2-1; maybe TRBD2 (7 bases). CDR3 coding DNA: TGTGCCAGCGGGGGGGCCGGGAATGAGCAGTTCTTC. It translates to CASGGAGNEQFF.